The 32 T cell receptor beta chains given below trace back to one sample, sequenced in a study of metastatic and nonmetastatic thyroid tumors. Patients underwent thyroid surgery, and none had received any treatment before it. TCRdb reanalyzed the PCR reads with MiXCR. The data hold around 7,100 clones, with 32% observed a single time. The sample comprised tumor tissue. Receptors were obtained from a female donor with papillary thyroid cancer or a benign thyroid nodule (not recorded which). Some clones in this sample may be carry-over from other donors' samples.

In its sample, this clone is medium-sized. The gene calls are TRBV11-2 and TRBJ2-2; D unresolved. CDR1 and CDR2 (germline): SGHAT, FQNNGV. V was pared by 1 base and J by 0 bases, with 6 bases between. The CDR3 loop spans 15 amino acids. CDR3 loop: CASSLVGTNTGELFF. The CDR3 region has the DNA TGTGCCAGCAGCTTAGTGGGAACGAACACCGGGGAGCTGTTTTTT.

In its sample, this clone is medium-sized. This chain joins TRBV4-2 and TRBJ2-2, with 7 nucleotides matching TRBD2. Germline loops: CDR1 LGHNA, CDR2 YNFKEQ. There are 17 residues in the CDR3. V was pared by 0 bases and J by 0 bases, with 4 bases of the junction left unmatched. The CDR3 spells CASSQDTAGANTGELFF. Here the CDR3 DNA reads TGTGCCAGCAGCCAAGATACGGCGGGAGCGAACACCGGGGAGCTGTTTTTT.

This chain joins TRBV6-1 and TRBJ1-1; D possibly corresponds to TRBD1 (5 bases). CDR3 length: 15 amino acids. Germline V gene sequence: CDR1 MNHNS, CDR2 SASEGT. V shed 5 bases and J shed 0 bases, with 13 bases lying between them. Written as DNA, the CDR3 is TGTGCCAGCAGTCCCCCGACAGCGATGAACACTGAAGCTTTCTTT. Amino acid sequence: CASSPPTAMNTEAFF.

This clone is medium-sized by share. This chain uses TRBV6-6 with TRBJ1-4, with D uncertain. The CDR3 is 14 amino acids. CDR1 is MNHNY, CDR2 SVGAGI, per germline (reference sequence). Trimming removed 2 bases from V and 2 bases from J, with 6 bases in between. The CDR3 reads CASSYGTTNEKLFF. The DNA for the CDR3 is TGTGCCAGCAGTTACGGAACCACTAATGAAAAACTGTTTTTT.

The chain employs TRBV29-1 and TRBJ2-3; TRBD1 agrees at 7 bases. V shed 5 bases and J 1 base; nucleotides not matched to a gene: 6. Germline V gene sequence: CDR1 SQVTM, CDR2 ANQGSEA. This CDR3 has 14 residues. The CDR3 sequence is CSVHRDRRTDTQYF. Here the CDR3 DNA reads TGCAGCGTTCACCGGGACAGACGCACAGATACGCAGTATTTT.

On this clone: A read error is likely, as this CDR3 ends without the conserved phenylalanine or tryptophan. V usage is TRBV2 and J usage is TRBJ2-7; the match to TRBD1 covers 10 bases. In germline, CDR1 is SNHLY, CDR2 FYNNEI. This CDR3 spans 14 amino acids. CDR3 protein: CDSRTGGLSYEQYL. As DNA, the CDR3 is TGTGACAGCAGGACAGGGGGACTCTCCTACGAGCAGTACTTG.

This clone occurred a few times. CDR3 bases: TGTGCCAGCAGTTCGAGACAGGGCCAATTCTACGAGCAGTACTTC. It encodes CASSSRQGQFYEQYF. This chain uses TRBV12-3 or TRBV12-4 with TRBJ2-7; 7 bases fit TRBD1. The ends lost 4 bases at V and 3 bases at J; junction bases unmatched: 9. This CDR3 contains 15 residues.

This clone is classed as medium-sized (0.01 to 0.1%). This chain uses TRBV10-2 with TRBJ1-2, with TRBD1 as a possible D gene (6 bases). There are 14 residues in the CDR3. The V gene's germline CDR1 is WSHSY and CDR2 SAAADI. Trimming stripped 5 bases from V and 5 bases from J, with 15 bases between. The CDR3 loop is CASSPGVGTYGYTF. DNA of the CDR3: TGCGCCAGCAGTCCAGGGGTCGGCACGTATGGCTACACCTTC.

Remarks on this clone: One end of the junction does not line up with germline, which may come from a read error. This rearrangement joins TRBV20-1 to TRBJ1-2; 7 bases are shared with TRBD1. The CDR3 spans 13 residues. CDR1 is DFQATT, CDR2 SNEGSKA, per germline (reference sequence). The CDR3 sequence: CSAVRDRFDGYAF. The CDR3 DNA reads TGCAGTGCCGTTAGGGACAGATTCGATGGCTACGCCTTC.

This clone was counted ten times or more. This may arise from a read error, as a much more abundant clone is one base away. V usage is TRBV7-6 and J usage is TRBJ2-3; the D call may be TRBD1 or TRBD2 (5 bases each). CDR1 is SGHVS and CDR2 is FNYEAQ in the germline V gene. CDR3 size: 14 residues. The CDR3 bases are TGTGCCAGCAGCTTAGCAGCGGAGACAGATGCGCAGTATTTT. Its translation is CASSLAAETDAQYF.

A word on this clone: The junction shows a germline mismatch at one end, possibly a read error. This sample also contains other DNA sequences that code for the same CDR3. The chain combines TRBV5-1 with TRBJ2-1; D uncertain. The CDR3 covers 15 residues. In germline, CDR1 is SGHRS, CDR2 YFSETQ. CDR3 coding DNA: TGTGCCAGCAGCTTGGAAGACCCAATGCACAATGAGCAGTTCTTC. It encodes CASSLEDPMHNEQFF.

In its sample, this clone was seen a few times. V is TRBV12-3 or TRBV12-4 and J is TRBJ1-3; tentatively, D is TRBD1 (6 bases). The CDR3 is 15 residues long. The ends were cut back, 0 bases at V and 4 bases at J, with 10 bases in the middle. The CDR3 is CASSLAAGAGNTIYF. Here the CDR3 DNA reads TGTGCCAGCAGTTTAGCTGCAGGGGCGGGAAACACCATATATTTT.

This clone is medium-sized within its sample. The chain uses TRBV3-1 and TRBJ2-7, with TRBD1 as a possible D gene (5 bases). This CDR3 contains 13 residues. Germline assignment: CDR1 LGHDT and CDR2 YNNKEL (reference sequence). Trimming pared 0 bases from V and 4 bases from J, leaving 7 bases between. CDR3 region: CASSQDGAYEQYF. The CDR3 bases are TGTGCCAGCAGCCAAGATGGGGCGTACGAGCAGTACTTC.

Judged by abundance, this clone is large. V usage is TRBV24-1 and J usage is TRBJ2-1; D tentatively fits TRBD1 or TRBD2 (5 bases each). CDR1 KGHDR and CDR2 SFDVKD come from the germline V gene. The CDR3 runs to 11 residues. Trimming removed 9 bases at V and 8 bases at J, with 10 bases between. In DNA, the CDR3 is TGTGCCACCGGTCGGGGCGATGAGCAGTTCTTC. This translates into CATGRGDEQFF.

There are many counts of this clone. The rearrangement joins TRBV20-1 to TRBJ2-7, with TRBD1 identical over 7 bases. The junction had 4 bases not matched to a gene; V was cut back by 3 bases and J by 2 bases. Germline V CDR1 and CDR2: DFQATT, SNEGSKA (reference sequence). The CDR3 is 13 residues long. The CDR3 sequence: CSASGDSTYEQYF. For the CDR3, the DNA is TGCAGTGCTAGCGGGGACAGTACCTACGAGCAGTACTTC.

The chain links TRBV20-1 to TRBJ2-1; D is uncertain. Germline V gene sequence: CDR1 DFQATT, CDR2 SNEGSKA (reference sequence). The CDR3 has 11 amino acids. The V and J ends lost 2 bases and 6 bases respectively, with 5 bases between them. The CDR3 region is CSARQFNEQFF. The CDR3 DNA reads as TGCAGTGCTAGACAGTTCAATGAGCAGTTCTTC.

DNA for the CDR3: TGCAGTGCACGAGGACAGGCCGTCTATGGCTACACCTTC. It translates to CSARGQAVYGYTF. This chain uses TRBV20-1 with TRBJ1-2; 7 bases match TRBD1. Germline loops: CDR1 DFQATT, CDR2 SNEGSKA (reference sequence). This CDR3 region has 13 residues. Trimming cost V 6 bases and J 4 bases; bases outside gene matches: 8.

The rearrangement uses TRBV5-1 and TRBJ2-7, with D perhaps matching TRBD1 (5 bases). Trimming stripped 0 bases from V and 9 bases from J, with 16 bases between. This CDR3 spans 14 amino acids. From germline, CDR1 is SGHRS and CDR2 YFSETQ. The CDR3 here is CASSLAFDSTGQYF. In DNA, the CDR3 is TGCGCCAGCAGCTTGGCGTTTGACAGCACTGGGCAGTACTTC.

The V and J genes are TRBV2 and TRBJ2-5, with D possibly TRBD2 on 6 matching bases. Trimming removed 6 bases from V and 4 bases from J, with 15 bases in between. The CDR3 has 14 amino acids. CDR1 SNHLY and CDR2 FYNNEI come from the germline V gene. The chain's CDR3 is CASSDGREIETQYF. CDR3 DNA sequence: TGTGCCAGCAGCGACGGACGGGAGATAGAGACCCAGTACTTC.

At least ten counts were recorded for this clone. This chain uses TRBV20-1 with TRBJ2-7; the match to TRBD2 covers 10 bases. The CDR3 extends over 15 amino acids. Germline V gives CDR1 DFQATT, CDR2 SNEGSKA (reference sequence). V dropped 3 bases and J dropped 1; count of bases not matched to a gene: 6. The DNA for the CDR3 is TGCAGTGCTAGGCCCGGGACTAGCGTTTCCTACGAGCAGTACTTC. Protein: CSARPGTSVSYEQYF.

This clone was observed a handful of times. The CDR3 ends on some other residue instead of the conserved phenylalanine or tryptophan, so this is likely a read error. The limits of the CDR3 on the DNA are not certain, so only TCRdb's listed CDR3 is given. The rearrangement joins TRBV5-1 to TRBJ2-3. Germline loops: CDR1 SGHRS, CDR2 YFSETQ. The CDR3 spans 8 residues, counting both ends. CDR3 residues: CASRSADL.

This clone was seen repeatedly, ten times or more. The CDR3 sequence is CASSTLEGDEKLFF. The CDR3 DNA reads as TGCGCCAGCAGCACACTAGAAGGTGACGAAAAACTGTTTTTT. The rearrangement joins TRBV5-1 to TRBJ1-4; no firm D call. The CDR3 loop spans 14 amino acids. From germline, CDR1 is SGHRS and CDR2 YFSETQ. Trimming shortened V by 4 bases and J by 8 bases, and 15 bases separated the two germline ends.

A few counts support this clone. The gene calls are TRBV6-1 and TRBJ1-1; tentative D call: TRBD1 (5 bases). Germline V gene data show CDR1 as MNHNS and CDR2 as SASEGT. Trimming pared 9 bases from V and 4 bases from J, leaving 12 bases between. The CDR3 spans 12 residues. CDR3 residues: CASSGQGTEAFF. Here the CDR3 DNA reads TGTGCCAGTTCGGGGCAGGGCACTGAAGCTTTCTTT.

The genes are TRBV5-1 and TRBJ1-6; D is unresolved. This CDR3 is built from 14 residues. From germline, CDR1 is SGHRS and CDR2 YFSETQ. V was cut by 3 bases and J by 0 bases, with 4 bases left in between. Written as DNA, the CDR3 is TGCGCCAGCAGCTCAAGCTCCTATAATTCACCCCTCCACTTT. As protein: CASSSSSYNSPLHF.

This clone qualifies as medium-sized. The rearrangement joins TRBV6-1 to TRBJ2-3; 13 bases align to TRBD2. The V gene end was trimmed by 7 bases and the J gene end by 1 base; junction bases not matched to a gene: 5. Germline CDR1 reads MNHNS; CDR2 reads SASEGT. The CDR3 loop spans 16 amino acids. The CDR3: CASILGTSGGTDTQYF. CDR3 DNA sequence: TGTGCCAGCATTCTAGGGACTAGCGGGGGCACAGATACGCAGTATTTT.

This clone was observed a handful of times. The junction departs from germline at one end; a sequencing error may be responsible. This chain's CDR3 is CASTQTGTGVFF. CDR3 nucleotide sequence: TGTGCCAGCACTCAAACCGGGACAGGGGTTTTTTTT. J is TRBJ2-3 and V is TRBV28; TRBD1 agrees at 10 bases. The CDR3 covers 12 residues. Germline-derived CDR1 and CDR2 are MDHEN and SYDVKM.

On this clone: The junction differs from germline at one of its ends, possibly a read error. The chain couples TRBV20-1 to TRBJ1-2; 7 bases are a match to TRBD1. Germline V gives CDR1 DFQATT, CDR2 SNEGSKA (reference sequence). This CDR3 is built from 13 residues. Here the CDR3 DNA reads TGCAGTGCTCAAAACGACAGGGACTATGGCTACACATTC. Translation gives CSAQNDRDYGYTF.

The chain carries TRBV7-9 and TRBJ1-2; tentative D call: TRBD1 (6 bases). CDR3 length: 13 amino acids. Germline CDR1 is SEHNR and CDR2 is FQNEAQ (reference sequence). The V and J ends lost 8 bases and 6 bases respectively, with 16 bases between them. This CDR3 is CASGPFGGDGYTF. The CDR3 nucleotides are TGTGCCAGCGGCCCTTTTGGGGGCGATGGCTACACCTTC.

V and J are TRBV5-4 and TRBJ2-3; D is undetermined. CDR1 is SGHNT and CDR2 is YYREEE in the germline V gene (reference sequence). Trimming pared 4 bases from V and 2 bases from J, leaving 8 bases between. The CDR3 runs to 13 residues. CDR3 protein: CASSPGPTDTQYF. The CDR3, as DNA: TGTGCCAGCAGCCCCGGACCCACAGATACGCAGTATTTT.

This clone is labeled as medium-sized. The chain recombines TRBV6-5 with TRBJ1-2; D gene uncertain. V gave up 3 bases and J gave up 6 bases, with 17 bases separating them. Per the germline V gene, CDR1 is MNHEY and CDR2 is SVGAGI. The CDR3 runs to 15 residues. The CDR3 nucleotides read TGTGCCAGCAGTTATCGCGAAGGGTCACTCGATGGCTACACCTTC. Translating gives CASSYREGSLDGYTF.

This chain links TRBV5-1 with TRBJ1-2, with D perhaps TRBD1 (5 bases). This CDR3 is 13 amino acids long. Between the trimmed V and J ends, which lost 0 bases and 5 bases, there was a span of 8 bases. Germline V gene data show CDR1 as SGHRS and CDR2 as YFSETQ. The CDR3: CASSLAREYGYTF. The DNA for the CDR3 is TGCGCCAGCAGCTTGGCCAGGGAGTATGGCTACACCTTC. The full variable domain, rest sourced from reference TRBV5-1 and TRBJ1-2, is KAGVTQTPRYLIKTRGQQVTLSCSPISGHRSVSWYQQTPGQGLQFLFEYFSETQRNKGNFPGRFSGRQFSNSRSEMNVSTLELGDSALYLCASSLAREYGYTFGSGTRLTVV.

This sequence joins TRBV20-1 and TRBJ1-3; TRBD1 might be the D (6 bases). CDR3 length equals 12 residues. Trimming left V 5 bases short and J 5 bases short, with 10 bases between. Per the germline V gene, CDR1 is DFQATT and CDR2 is SNEGSKA (reference sequence). CDR3 DNA sequence: TGCAGTGCTGTCAGGGGAAGAAACACCATATATTTT. This encodes CSAVRGRNTIYF.